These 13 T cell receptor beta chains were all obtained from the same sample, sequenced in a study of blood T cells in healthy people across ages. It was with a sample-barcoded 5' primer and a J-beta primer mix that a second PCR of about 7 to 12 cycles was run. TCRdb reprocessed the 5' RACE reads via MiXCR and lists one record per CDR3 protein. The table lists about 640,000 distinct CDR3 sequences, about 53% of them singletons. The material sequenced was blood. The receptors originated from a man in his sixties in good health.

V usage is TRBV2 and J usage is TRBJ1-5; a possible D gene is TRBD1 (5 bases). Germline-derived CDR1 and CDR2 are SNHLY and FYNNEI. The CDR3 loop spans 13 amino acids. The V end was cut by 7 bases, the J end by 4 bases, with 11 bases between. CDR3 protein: CASKGWGNQPQHF. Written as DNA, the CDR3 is TGTGCCAGCAAGGGGTGGGGTAATCAGCCCCAGCATTTT.

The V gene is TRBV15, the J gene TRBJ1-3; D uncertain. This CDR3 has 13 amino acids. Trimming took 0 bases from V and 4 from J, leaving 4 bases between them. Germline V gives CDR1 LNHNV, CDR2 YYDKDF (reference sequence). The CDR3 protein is CATSRDGGNTIYF. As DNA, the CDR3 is TGTGCCACCAGCAGAGATGGGGGAAACACCATATATTTT.

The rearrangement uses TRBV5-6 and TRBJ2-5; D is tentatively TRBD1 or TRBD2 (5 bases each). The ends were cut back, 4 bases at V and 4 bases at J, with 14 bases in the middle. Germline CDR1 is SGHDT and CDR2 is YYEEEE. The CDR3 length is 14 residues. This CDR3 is CASSAISGLETQYF. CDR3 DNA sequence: TGTGCCAGCAGCGCCATATCGGGGCTAGAGACCCAGTACTTC.

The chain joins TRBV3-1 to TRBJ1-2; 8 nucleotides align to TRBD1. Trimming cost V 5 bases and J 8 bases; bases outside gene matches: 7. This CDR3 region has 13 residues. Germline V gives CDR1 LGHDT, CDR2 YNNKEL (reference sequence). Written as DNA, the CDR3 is TGTGCCAGCAGCACCCGGACAGGGCGCGGCTACACCTTC. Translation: CASSTRTGRGYTF.

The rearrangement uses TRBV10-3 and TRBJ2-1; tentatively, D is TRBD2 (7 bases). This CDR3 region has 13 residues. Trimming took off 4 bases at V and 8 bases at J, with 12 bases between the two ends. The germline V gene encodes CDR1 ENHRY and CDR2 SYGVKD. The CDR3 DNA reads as TGTGCCATCAGTGGTCGGGGGGCCGATGAGCAGTTCTTC. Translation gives CAISGRGADEQFF.

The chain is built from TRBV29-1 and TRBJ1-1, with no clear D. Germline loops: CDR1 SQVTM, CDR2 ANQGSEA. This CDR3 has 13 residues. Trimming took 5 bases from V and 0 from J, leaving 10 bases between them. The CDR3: CSVKNTLNTEAFF. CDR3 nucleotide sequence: TGCAGCGTTAAAAACACCCTGAACACTGAAGCTTTCTTT.

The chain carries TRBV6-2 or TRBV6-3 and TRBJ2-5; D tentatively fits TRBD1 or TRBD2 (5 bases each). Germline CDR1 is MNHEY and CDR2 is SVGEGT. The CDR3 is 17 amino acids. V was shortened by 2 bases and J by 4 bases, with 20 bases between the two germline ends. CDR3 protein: CASSYDHRRSIGETQYF. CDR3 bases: TGTGCCAGCAGTTACGACCACAGGAGGTCCATAGGAGAGACCCAGTACTTC.

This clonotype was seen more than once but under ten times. The CDR3 here is CASSLATGPYEQYF. CDR3 in DNA: TGTGCCAGCAGTTTAGCGACAGGACCCTACGAGCAGTACTTC. This rearrangement joins TRBV28 to TRBJ2-7, with TRBD1 as a possible D gene (6 bases). The CDR3 runs 14 residues. Germline assignment: CDR1 MDHEN and CDR2 SYDVKM. The V gene lost 2 bases and the J gene lost 2 bases, with 10 bases spanning the gap.

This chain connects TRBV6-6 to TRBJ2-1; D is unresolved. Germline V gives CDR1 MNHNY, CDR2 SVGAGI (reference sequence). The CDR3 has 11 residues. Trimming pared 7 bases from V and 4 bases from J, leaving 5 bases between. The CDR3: CASILYNEQFF. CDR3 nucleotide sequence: TGTGCCAGCATCCTATACAATGAGCAGTTCTTC.

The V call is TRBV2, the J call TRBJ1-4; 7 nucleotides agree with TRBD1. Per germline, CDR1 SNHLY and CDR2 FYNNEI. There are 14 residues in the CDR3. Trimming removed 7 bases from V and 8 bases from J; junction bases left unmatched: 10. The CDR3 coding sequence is TGTGCCAGCAAGCCGGGACAGACAATCGAAAAACTGTTTTTT. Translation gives CASKPGQTIEKLFF.

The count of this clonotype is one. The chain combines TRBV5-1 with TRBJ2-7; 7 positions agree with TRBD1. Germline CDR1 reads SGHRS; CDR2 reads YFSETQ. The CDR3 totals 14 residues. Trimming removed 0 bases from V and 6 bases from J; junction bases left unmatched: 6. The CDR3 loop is CASSLATGSGEQYF. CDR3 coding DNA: TGCGCCAGCAGCTTGGCGACAGGGTCCGGCGAGCAGTACTTC.

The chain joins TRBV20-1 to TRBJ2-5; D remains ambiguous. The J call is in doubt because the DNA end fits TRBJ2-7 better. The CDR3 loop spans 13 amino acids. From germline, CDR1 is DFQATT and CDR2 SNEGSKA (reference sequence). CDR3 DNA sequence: TGCAGTGCGAAGGGCCAGCAGGTCTACGAGCAGTACTTC. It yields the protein CSAKGQQVYEQYF.

This chain's CDR3 is CASSLPGQGSNEQFF. The CDR3 coding sequence is TGTGCCAGCAGCTTACCGGGACAGGGGAGTAATGAGCAGTTCTTC. V and J are TRBV7-9 and TRBJ2-1; 10 positions match TRBD1. Germline V CDR1 and CDR2: SEHNR, FQNEAQ (reference sequence). The CDR3 consists of 15 residues. With 2 bases clipped from V and 7 bases from J, the junction kept 5 bases outside the gene matches.